One sample yielded the 21 T cell receptor beta chains listed below, sequenced in a study of T cells in Graves' hyperthyroidism and ophthalmopathy. Amplified regions were TCR beta CDR3 sequences from RNA transcripts. A first-round RT-PCR of the TCR CDR3 used the HTBI primer set. TCRdb analysed the multiplex PCR reads with MiXCR anew, one entry per CDR3 protein. The repertoire holds 450,000 to 550,000 distinct CDR3 sequences, with around 22% as singletons. The specimen sequenced was blood. Receptors originate from a woman aged 25-40 years with Graves' ophthalmopathy.

The table lists this clonotype with many counts. The chain couples TRBV12-5 to TRBJ1-1, with a tentative D call TRBD1 (6 bases). Per the germline V gene, CDR1 is LGHNT and CDR2 is FRNRAP. The CDR3 runs 16 residues. V was clipped by 0 bases and J by 4 bases, with 15 bases between them. The CDR3, as DNA: TGTGCTAGTGGTTTGGTATTTCGGGGGGCGAGCACTGAAGCTTTCTTT. It yields the protein CASGLVFRGASTEAFF.

The chain is built from TRBV30 and TRBJ2-2; the D gene is possibly TRBD2 (5 bases). The CDR3 has 12 residues. Trimming cost V 3 bases and J 6 bases, with 8 bases left between them. The germline V gene encodes CDR1 GTSNPN and CDR2 SVGIG (reference sequence). CDR3: CAWRRRAGELFF. CDR3 bases: TGTGCCTGGAGAAGGCGGGCCGGGGAGCTGTTTTTT.

This clonotype was observed a few times. The chain combines TRBV20-1 with TRBJ1-2, with 9 bases that match TRBD1. The V gene end was trimmed by 5 bases and the J gene end by 5 bases; junction bases not matched to a gene: 12. The CDR3 runs 15 residues. Germline CDR1 DFQATT, CDR2 SNEGSKA (reference sequence). The CDR3 protein is CSAGDRVGSGYGYTF. In DNA, the CDR3 is TGCAGTGCTGGGGACAGGGTCGGGTCGGGATATGGCTACACCTTC.

This clonotype was detected many times. This chain links TRBV13 with TRBJ1-2; no reliable D call. The CDR3 has 14 residues. Trimming left V 4 bases short and J 5 bases short, with 14 bases between. CDR1 and CDR2 from the germline V gene are PRHDT and FYEKMQ (reference sequence). CDR3 region: CASSSRADPYGYTF. The CDR3 nucleotides are TGTGCCAGCAGCTCTCGTGCGGATCCTTATGGCTACACCTTC.

This clonotype appeared many times. The chain links TRBV12-3 or TRBV12-4 to TRBJ2-2; TRBD1 aligns across 10 bases. The length of the CDR3 is 15 residues. With 1 base clipped from V and 7 bases from J, the junction kept 3 bases outside the gene matches. Written as DNA, the CDR3 is TGTGCCAGCAGTTTAGGGGGACAGGGGCACGGGGAGCTGTTTTTT. As protein: CASSLGGQGHGELFF.

Only a few counts were recorded for this clonotype. The V call is TRBV12-5, the J call TRBJ2-7; D possibly corresponds to TRBD2 (6 bases). CDR1 and CDR2 (germline): LGHNT, FRNRAP. There are 16 residues in the CDR3. Trimming pared 2 bases from V and 3 bases from J, leaving 17 bases between. The CDR3 sequence: CASGLTLGGVSYEQYF. CDR3 bases: TGTGCTAGTGGTTTGACCCTCGGGGGAGTGAGCTACGAGCAGTACTTC.

This clonotype was picked up many times. The J gene is TRBJ1-5, the V gene TRBV6-1; D uncertain. V was shortened by 0 bases and J by 5 bases, with 11 bases between the two germline ends. The CDR3 has 15 residues. Looked up from germline, CDR1 is MNHNS and CDR2 is SASEGT. The CDR3 bases are TGTGCCAGCAGTGAAGCTGGCACGGACTATCAGCCCCAGCATTTT. It translates to CASSEAGTDYQPQHF.

This clonotype has a count of ten or more. The chain is built from TRBV12-3 or TRBV12-4 and TRBJ2-7, with unresolved D. The CDR3 runs 14 residues. Trimming removed 1 base at V and 2 bases at J, with 9 bases between. The CDR3 nucleotides read TGTGCCAGCAGTTTAGTTGGGGTGGCCTACGAGCAGTACTTC. Protein sequence: CASSLVGVAYEQYF.

This clonotype appeared a few times. This rearrangement joins TRBV6-1 to TRBJ2-7; TRBD1 matches at 12 bases. The ends lost 7 bases at V and 4 bases at J; junction bases unmatched: 8. Germline V gives CDR1 MNHNS, CDR2 SASEGT. This CDR3 is built from 15 residues. CDR3: CASTNPGQGAYEQYF. Here the CDR3 DNA reads TGTGCCAGCACCAATCCGGGACAGGGGGCATACGAGCAGTACTTC.

This clonotype was recorded at least ten times. V usage is TRBV12-3 or TRBV12-4 and J usage is TRBJ1-1; 8 nucleotides line up with TRBD1. This CDR3 spans 19 amino acids. Trimming cost V 2 bases and J 4 bases; bases outside gene matches: 18. The CDR3 sequence: CASSLSYRGKGAPITEAFF. CDR3 sequence (DNA): TGTGCCAGCAGTTTATCGTACAGGGGGAAAGGGGCCCCGATCACTGAAGCTTTCTTT.

This clonotype was observed a single time. J is TRBJ1-5 and V is TRBV28; D is possibly TRBD1 (5 bases). The CDR3 loop spans 16 amino acids. Germline-derived CDR1 and CDR2 are MDHEN and SYDVKM. The germline V and J ends were trimmed by 2 bases and 0 bases, with 11 bases remaining between them. The CDR3 reads CASSLPGTGSNQPQHF. The CDR3 DNA follows: TGTGCCAGCAGTTTACCCGGGACGGGTAGCAATCAGCCCCAGCATTTT.

This clonotype has a count of ten or more. CDR3 sequence (DNA): TGTGCCAGCACCCTTGGAAACACCATATATTTT. It specifies CASTLGNTIYF. The chain couples TRBV28 to TRBJ1-3; no clear D gene. CDR3 length: 11 amino acids. Trimming removed 7 bases at V and 3 bases at J, with 4 bases between. Germline V CDR1 and CDR2: MDHEN, SYDVKM.

Only a few counts were recorded for this clonotype. This chain uses TRBV5-8 with TRBJ2-4, with 9 bases fitting TRBD2. The V gene's germline CDR1 is SGHTS and CDR2 YDEGEE. The trim removed 4 bases at V and 0 bases at J, leaving 5 bases unmatched. The CDR3 is 16 amino acids. CDR3 nucleotide sequence: TGTGCCAGCAGCAGCTTAGCGGGGGTAGCCAAAAACATTCAGTACTTC. Amino acids: CASSSLAGVAKNIQYF.

This clonotype appeared many times. The chain links TRBV20-1 to TRBJ2-4; D gene ambiguous. Germline lookup yields CDR1 DFQATT and CDR2 SNEGSKA (reference sequence). The CDR3 runs to 16 residues. V lost 0 bases to trimming and J lost 0 bases, with 12 bases between them. The CDR3 spells CSARDPTRPAKNIQYF. The CDR3 coding sequence is TGCAGTGCTAGAGACCCGACCCGCCCAGCCAAAAACATTCAGTACTTC.

This clonotype showed up many times. The CDR3 nucleotides are TGTGCCAGCAGTCTCATATGGGACCAAGAGACCCAGTACTTC. Amino acids: CASSLIWDQETQYF. The chain joins TRBV11-2 to TRBJ2-5; no clear D gene. The V end was cut by 6 bases, the J end by 0 bases, with 11 bases between. The CDR3 is made up of 14 amino acids. CDR1 and CDR2 (germline): SGHAT, FQNNGV.

The table lists this clonotype with many counts. The chain has TRBV27 and TRBJ1-5; D not resolved. The CDR3 runs to 14 residues. V lost 6 bases and J lost 0, with 9 bases in between. Germline CDR1 reads MNHEY; CDR2 reads SMNVEV (reference sequence). The DNA for the CDR3 is TGTGCCAGCAGCGAAATTAGTAGCAATCAGCCCCAGCATTTT. It translates to CASSEISSNQPQHF.

On this clonotype: Because the CDR3 is missing its conserved closing phenylalanine or tryptophan, this is likely a read error. The DNA is left out, because the CDR3 cannot be placed on it with certainty; the CDR3 is given as TCRdb lists it. The rearrangement uses TRBV6-1 and TRBJ2-2. Germline CDR1 reads MNHNS; CDR2 reads SASEGT. The CDR3 sequence runs 11 residues, both termini included. CDR3 protein: CASSRAGELCL.

In its sample, this clonotype was seen many times. The chain carries TRBV7-2 and TRBJ1-1; no clear D. This CDR3 region has 13 residues. From germline, CDR1 is SGHTA and CDR2 FQGNSA. V dropped 9 bases and J dropped 7 bases, with 18 bases sitting between them. The CDR3 here is CARQPVSGREAFF. CDR3 nucleotide sequence: TGTGCCAGACAGCCAGTGTCAGGCCGTGAAGCTTTCTTT.

This clonotype was picked up many times. The V call is TRBV12-3 or TRBV12-4, the J call TRBJ1-1; D is possibly TRBD1 (5 bases). The CDR3 runs to 15 residues. Between the trimmed V and J ends, which lost 5 bases and 3 bases, there was a span of 16 bases. CDR3 DNA: TGTGCCAGCAGTCTTGGGGGTCTAGGGGACACTGAAGCTTTCTTT. This sequence encodes CASSLGGLGDTEAFF.

Ten or more counts support this clonotype. The chain employs TRBV12-3 or TRBV12-4 and TRBJ2-4; 7 bases are shared with TRBD1. This CDR3 has 15 amino acids. V lost 1 base, J lost 3 bases, and 3 bases stayed unmatched. The CDR3 loop reads CASSLETGSKNIQYF. DNA for the CDR3: TGTGCCAGCAGTTTAGAGACAGGGAGCAAAAACATTCAGTACTTC.

The rearrangement links TRBV2 to TRBJ1-2; D gene unclear. V lost 1 base and J lost 10, with 13 bases in between. This CDR3 is 13 amino acids long. Germline CDR1 SNHLY, CDR2 FYNNEI. For the CDR3, the DNA is TGTGCCAGCAGTGAAGTACCGACCTGGGACTACACCTTC. Its protein product is CASSEVPTWDYTF.